This T cell receptor (beta chain) was identified in a study of shared clonotypes between healthy human individuals. Findings and caveats of the study: It was anticipated that sequencing depth would influence how many clonotypes donors shared. It was the non-shared clonotypes that had lower generation probabilities than clonotypes shared by all four donors.

Assay: immunoSEQ multiplex PCR; the TCRdb copy retains only in-frame clones and omits some. The table has roughly 2 million clones, almost 96% seen once. The CDR3 contains 13 residues. Looked up from germline, CDR1 is LNHNV and CDR2 is YYDKDF (reference sequence). Trimming removed 0 bases from V and 7 bases from J, with 9 bases in between. This clone was seen once. No antigen is known for it. This TCR came from a man between 18 and 29 years old in good health. The chain couples TRBV15 to TRBJ1-2; tentative D call: TRBD1 (6 bases). The specimen sequenced was naive CD4+ T cells sorted from blood. The sample's subset: CD45RA+ positively selected. The CDR3 DNA is TGTGCCACCAGCAGAGAGGAGGGGGGTGGCTACACCTTC. Protein sequence: CATSREEGGGYTF.